Listed below are T cell receptor beta chains from one sample, sequenced in a study of T cells after yellow fever vaccination. Via MiXCR, TCRdb re-called the 5' RACE reads, giving one row per CDR3 protein. This sample has about 630,000 distinct CDR3 sequences, with around 12% found just once. This sample comprised PBMCs, obtained on the day of the yellow fever booster vaccination. Every receptor here comes from a man younger than 40 who received the YFV17D yellow fever vaccine. Both conserved end residues are part of each CDR3. Fields, in order: J gene, CDR3 length, clone size, V gene, D gene, CDR3 protein, CDR3 DNA. D genes are given only for firm matches. Expanded clones are given a class, and other clones once, few, many or no size at all.

J gene: TRBJ2-3; CDR3 length: 16; clone size: few; V gene: TRBV7-8; D gene: -; CDR3 protein: CASSLEAQGGTDTQYF; CDR3 DNA: TGTGCCAGCAGCTTAGAGGCACAGGGCGGCACAGATACGCAGTATTTT
J gene: TRBJ2-5; CDR3 length: 11; clone size: many; V gene: TRBV7-2; D gene: -; CDR3 protein: CASSALETQYF; CDR3 DNA: TGTGCCAGCAGCGCACTGGAAACCCAGTACTTC
J gene: TRBJ1-6; CDR3 length: 17; clone size: once; V gene: TRBV5-4; D gene: TRBD1; CDR3 protein: CASSSNRGSVEGAPLHF; CDR3 DNA: TGTGCCAGCAGCTCGAACAGGGGGAGTGTAGAAGGTGCCCCCCTCCACTTT
J gene: TRBJ2-1; CDR3 length: 15; clone size: -; V gene: TRBV12-3/TRBV12-4; D gene: TRBD2; CDR3 protein: CASRWGLAGVNEQFF; CDR3 DNA: TGTGCCAGCAGATGGGGACTAGCGGGAGTCAATGAGCAGTTCTTC
J gene: TRBJ2-7; CDR3 length: 17; clone size: -; V gene: TRBV24-1; D gene: -; CDR3 protein: CASSGGTGPPASYEQYF; CDR3 DNA: TGTGCCTCCAGTGGGGGTACAGGGCCCCCTGCCTCCTACGAGCAGTACTTC
J gene: TRBJ1-2; CDR3 length: 13; clone size: -; V gene: TRBV29-1; D gene: -; CDR3 protein: CSVGRGLLYGYTF; CDR3 DNA: TGCAGCGTTGGACGGGGTCTTCTCTATGGCTACACCTTC
J gene: TRBJ1-1; CDR3 length: 14; clone size: -; V gene: TRBV12-3/TRBV12-4; D gene: -; CDR3 protein: CASSSRDKNTEAFF; CDR3 DNA: TGTGCCAGCAGTTCCCGGGACAAGAACACTGAAGCTTTCTTT
J gene: TRBJ1-1; CDR3 length: 11; clone size: -; V gene: TRBV19; D gene: -; CDR3 protein: CASSLYGEAFF; CDR3 DNA: TGTGCCAGTTCCCTTTACGGAGAAGCTTTCTTT
J gene: TRBJ2-5; CDR3 length: 15; clone size: few; V gene: TRBV6-1; D gene: -; CDR3 protein: CASSVSTVTWETQYF; CDR3 DNA: TGTGCCAGCAGTGTATCAACAGTAACTTGGGAGACCCAGTACTTC
J gene: TRBJ1-1; CDR3 length: 16; clone size: few; V gene: TRBV6-1; D gene: TRBD1; CDR3 protein: CASSDGGDRGQPEAFF; CDR3 DNA: TGTGCCAGCAGTGATGGGGGGGACAGGGGGCAACCTGAAGCTTTCTTT
J gene: TRBJ2-1; CDR3 length: 15; clone size: -; V gene: TRBV9; D gene: -; CDR3 protein: CASSVDGTTYNEQFF; CDR3 DNA: TGTGCCAGCAGCGTAGACGGGACAACCTACAATGAGCAGTTCTTC
J gene: TRBJ2-7; CDR3 length: 15; clone size: -; V gene: TRBV7-2; D gene: -; CDR3 protein: CASSLSQGHYYEQYF; CDR3 DNA: TGTGCCAGCAGCTTATCCCAGGGGCACTACTACGAGCAGTACTTC
J gene: TRBJ2-7; CDR3 length: 15; clone size: few; V gene: TRBV28; D gene: TRBD2; CDR3 protein: CASSLAGASYYEQYF; CDR3 DNA: TGTGCCAGCAGTCTAGCGGGAGCATCCTACTACGAGCAGTACTTC
J gene: TRBJ2-1; CDR3 length: 15; clone size: -; V gene: TRBV9; D gene: -; CDR3 protein: CASSVEGTMAHEQFF; CDR3 DNA: TGTGCCAGCAGCGTCGAGGGGACAATGGCCCATGAGCAGTTCTTC
J gene: TRBJ2-7; CDR3 length: 14; clone size: many; V gene: TRBV10-3; D gene: TRBD2; CDR3 protein: CAISVSAGVGEQYF; CDR3 DNA: TGTGCCATCAGTGTCTCCGCGGGAGTCGGCGAGCAGTACTTC
J gene: TRBJ2-1; CDR3 length: 13; clone size: few; V gene: TRBV5-1; D gene: -; CDR3 protein: CASSYSQGHEQFF; CDR3 DNA: TGCGCCAGCAGCTACTCTCAGGGTCATGAGCAGTTCTTC
J gene: TRBJ1-2; CDR3 length: 13; clone size: -; V gene: TRBV20-1; D gene: -; CDR3 protein: CSARDLQNYGNTF; CDR3 DNA: TGCAGTGCTAGAGATTTACAGAACTATGGCAACACCTTC
J gene: TRBJ2-1; CDR3 length: 17; clone size: many; V gene: TRBV20-1; D gene: TRBD2; CDR3 protein: CSAVEGLAAQEGFEEFF; CDR3 DNA: TGCAGTGCAGTTGAGGGACTAGCGGCACAAGAGGGATTCGAGGAGTTCTTC
J gene: TRBJ1-1; CDR3 length: 12; clone size: -; V gene: TRBV29-1; D gene: TRBD1; CDR3 protein: CSVAGRGPLAFF; CDR3 DNA: TGCAGCGTTGCCGGGAGGGGGCCCTTAGCTTTCTTT
J gene: TRBJ2-6; CDR3 length: 16; clone size: few; V gene: TRBV27; D gene: TRBD1; CDR3 protein: CASSGGQGRGANVLTF; CDR3 DNA: TGTGCCAGCAGTGGGGGACAGGGTCGTGGGGCCAACGTCCTGACTTTC
J gene: TRBJ2-7; CDR3 length: 16; clone size: few; V gene: TRBV7-2; D gene: -; CDR3 protein: CASSPWGRAISDEQYF; CDR3 DNA: TGTGCCAGCAGCCCGTGGGGAAGGGCCATCTCGGACGAGCAGTACTTC
J gene: TRBJ2-7; CDR3 length: 12; clone size: few; V gene: TRBV20-1; D gene: -; CDR3 protein: CSASKGSYEQYF; CDR3 DNA: TGCAGTGCTAGTAAGGGTTCCTACGAGCAGTACTTC
J gene: TRBJ2-1; CDR3 length: 17; clone size: -; V gene: TRBV20-1; D gene: TRBD2; CDR3 protein: CSARRLAGGLSYNEQFF; CDR3 DNA: TGCAGTGCTAGACGGCTAGCGGGAGGGCTATCCTACAATGAGCAGTTCTTC
J gene: TRBJ2-7; CDR3 length: 14; clone size: many; V gene: TRBV10-3; D gene: -; CDR3 protein: CAISDGLAGVEQYF; CDR3 DNA: TGTGCCATCAGTGACGGCCTAGCCGGAGTCGAGCAGTACTTC
J gene: TRBJ1-2; CDR3 length: 16; clone size: -; V gene: TRBV4-3; D gene: TRBD1; CDR3 protein: CASSQSHPGTAYGYTF; CDR3 DNA: TGCGCCAGCAGCCAAAGCCATCCCGGGACAGCCTATGGCTACACCTTC
J gene: TRBJ2-3; CDR3 length: 13; clone size: few; V gene: TRBV10-3; D gene: -; CDR3 protein: CAIRGPGADTQYF; CDR3 DNA: TGTGCCATCAGGGGGCCGGGGGCAGATACGCAGTATTTT
J gene: TRBJ2-7; CDR3 length: 15; clone size: -; V gene: TRBV10-2; D gene: -; CDR3 protein: CASSEYQRASYEQYF; CDR3 DNA: TGCGCCAGCAGTGAGTACCAGCGAGCCTCCTACGAGCAGTACTTC
J gene: TRBJ2-3; CDR3 length: 16; clone size: few; V gene: TRBV5-6; D gene: -; CDR3 protein: CASTSIRRSSTDTQYF; CDR3 DNA: TGTGCCAGCACTAGTATCCGGCGGAGTAGCACAGATACGCAGTATTTT
J gene: TRBJ2-3; CDR3 length: 14; clone size: few; V gene: TRBV20-1; D gene: TRBD2; CDR3 protein: CSPGAGGSPDTQYF; CDR3 DNA: TGCAGTCCCGGGGCGGGAGGTTCTCCAGATACGCAGTATTTT
J gene: TRBJ1-1; CDR3 length: 13; clone size: -; V gene: TRBV29-1; D gene: -; CDR3 protein: CSVVRGGGTEAFF; CDR3 DNA: TGCAGCGTTGTAAGGGGGGGGGGAACTGAAGCTTTCTTT
J gene: TRBJ2-5; CDR3 length: 15; clone size: -; V gene: TRBV18; D gene: -; CDR3 protein: CASSPPKGAGETQYF; CDR3 DNA: TGTGCCAGCTCACCACCGAAGGGTGCGGGGGAGACCCAGTACTTC
J gene: TRBJ2-7; CDR3 length: 16; clone size: once; V gene: TRBV6-1; D gene: TRBD2; CDR3 protein: CASRGRLAGTSYEQYF; CDR3 DNA: TGTGCCAGCAGGGGGAGGTTAGCGGGAACATCCTACGAGCAGTACTTC
J gene: TRBJ2-5; CDR3 length: 15; clone size: -; V gene: TRBV5-1; D gene: -; CDR3 protein: CASSSHQTYQETQYF; CDR3 DNA: TGCGCCAGCAGCTCTCATCAGACGTACCAAGAGACCCAGTACTTC
J gene: TRBJ2-5; CDR3 length: 14; clone size: few; V gene: TRBV6-5; D gene: -; CDR3 protein: CASSYRQAHETQYF; CDR3 DNA: TGTGCCAGCAGTTACCGACAGGCCCATGAGACCCAGTACTTC
J gene: TRBJ1-4; CDR3 length: 15; clone size: -; V gene: TRBV15; D gene: -; CDR3 protein: CATSGDLATNEKLFF; CDR3 DNA: TGTGCCACCAGCGGGGACCTCGCGACTAATGAAAAACTGTTTTTT
J gene: TRBJ1-3; CDR3 length: 14; clone size: few; V gene: TRBV27; D gene: -; CDR3 protein: CASSSTDSGNTIYF; CDR3 DNA: TGTGCCAGCAGTTCCACGGACTCTGGAAACACCATATATTTT
J gene: TRBJ1-2; CDR3 length: 14; clone size: -; V gene: TRBV5-5; D gene: TRBD1; CDR3 protein: CASSPTGPNYGYTF; CDR3 DNA: TGTGCCAGCAGTCCGACAGGGCCTAACTATGGCTACACCTTC